These 18 T cell receptor beta chains share one sample of origin, sequenced in a study of graft-versus-host responses after intestinal transplantation. Sequencing used immunoSEQ multiplex PCR; TCRdb keeps in-frame clones, though not all of them. Of about 94,000 clones detected, roughly 91% appear once; the ten largest clones hold under 0.55%. Their antigens are not known. The sequencing here drew on unstimulated CD8+ T cells sorted from spleen or lymph node cells, taken before intestinal transplant. Receptors originate from a human donor who received an intestinal transplant.

The chain links TRBV10-3 to TRBJ2-7; 9 positions match TRBD2. CDR1 is ENHRY, CDR2 SYGVKD, per germline. The CDR3 has 14 residues. V trimming: 2 bases; J trimming: 2 bases; junction bases outside the gene matches: 1. DNA of the CDR3: TGTGCCATCAGTGAGAGACTAGCGGCCTACGAGCAGTACTTC. This translates into CAISERLAAYEQYF.

In this sample, this clone turned up a few times. The V call is TRBV5-1, the J call TRBJ2-7; the D is unclear. This CDR3 is built from 13 residues. V lost 4 bases, J lost 3 bases, and 11 bases lay in between. CDR1 is SGHRS and CDR2 is YFSETQ in the germline V gene. CDR3 loop: CASSPSGLYEQYF. The CDR3 bases are TGCGCCAGCAGCCCCTCTGGGCTCTACGAGCAGTACTTC.

CDR3 in DNA: TGTGCCAGCAACAGGGAGACTAATGAAAAACTGTTTTTT. Its protein is CASNRETNEKLFF. The gene calls are TRBV9 and TRBJ1-4; tentative D call: TRBD1 (6 bases). V was clipped by 6 bases and J by 2 bases, with 8 bases between them. CDR3 length: 13 amino acids. CDR1 is SGDLS and CDR2 is YYNGEE in the germline V gene. Full variable domain (remainder filled in from reference TRBV9 and TRBJ1-4): DSGVTQTPKHLITATGQRVTLRCSPRSGDLSVYWYQQSLDQGLQFLIQYYNGEERAKGNILERFSAQQFPDLHSELNLSSLELGDSALYFCASNRETNEKLFFGSGTQLSVL.

The CDR3 nucleotides read TGCGCCAGCAGCGGAGGGGACAGGCCCCAAAGGGCAGATACGCAGTATTTT. This encodes CASSGGDRPQRADTQYF. This sequence joins TRBV5-1 and TRBJ2-3; the match to TRBD1 covers 8 bases. The germline V gene encodes CDR1 SGHRS and CDR2 YFSETQ. The CDR3 is made up of 17 amino acids. Germline trimming cut 4 bases from V and 4 bases from J; bases unmatched to any gene: 14.

The rearrangement uses TRBV30 and TRBJ2-7, with D unresolved. The CDR3 runs to 13 residues. The germline gives CDR1 GTSNPN, CDR2 SVGIG (reference sequence). V was trimmed by 5 bases and J by 3 bases, leaving 14 bases between them. CDR3 in amino acids: CAWAPRHIYEQYF. The CDR3 nucleotides read TGTGCCTGGGCCCCCCGACACATCTACGAGCAGTACTTC.

Comments on this clone: A read error may produce the germline difference seen at one junction end. This sample also contains other DNA sequences that code for the same CDR3. The J gene is TRBJ1-5, the V gene TRBV6-6; weak D call: TRBD1 (5 bases). The CDR3 covers 16 residues. Germline CDR1 reads MNHNY; CDR2 reads SVGAGI (reference sequence). The CDR3 DNA is TGTGCCAGCAGCTACTCCGGGGGGGAGGTGGGTCAGCCCCAGCATTTT. It translates to CASSYSGGEVGQPQHF.

The rearrangement uses TRBV9 and TRBJ2-7; D might be TRBD2 (7 bases). The V gene's germline CDR1 is SGDLS and CDR2 YYNGEE. The CDR3 sequence is 14 residues long. V was clipped by 3 bases and J by 3 bases, with 13 bases between them. The CDR3 loop is CASSARGGIYEQYF. DNA for the CDR3: TGTGCCAGCAGCGCAAGGGGGGGGATCTACGAGCAGTACTTC.

The V call is TRBV29-1, the J call TRBJ1-1; 8 bases are a match to TRBD1. Trimming took 6 bases from V and 5 from J; bases not matched to a gene: 5. Germline V lookup: CDR1 SQVTM, CDR2 ANQGSEA. The CDR3 is 12 residues long. CDR3 coding DNA: TGCAGCGTAAAGGACAGGGAAACTGAAGCTTTCTTT. It is translated as CSVKDRETEAFF.

V and J are TRBV19 and TRBJ2-7, with 9 positions matching TRBD1. CDR3 length equals 15 residues. V lost 5 bases to trimming and J lost 5 bases; unmatched junction nucleotides: 10. Germline V gene sequence: CDR1 LNHDA, CDR2 SQIVND (reference sequence). CDR3 DNA sequence: TGTGCCAGTAGTCCGCGGGGACAGGGTATCCACGAGCAGTACTTC. Translating gives CASSPRGQGIHEQYF.

V usage is TRBV28 and J usage is TRBJ2-7; 13 bases line up with TRBD2. Germline loops: CDR1 MDHEN, CDR2 SYDVKM. The ends lost 7 bases at V and 2 bases at J; junction bases unmatched: 2. The CDR3 length is 14 residues. The CDR3 region is CASTGLAGPYEQYF. The CDR3 DNA reads as TGTGCCAGCACGGGACTAGCGGGACCCTACGAGCAGTACTTC. Combining the CDR3 with reference TRBV28 and TRBJ2-7 gives the whole variable domain DVKVTQSSRYLVKRTGEKVFLECVQDMDHENMFWYRQDPGLGLRLIYFSYDVKMKEKGDIPEGYSVSREKKERFSLILESASTNQTSMYLCASTGLAGPYEQYFGPGTRLTVT.

The chain combines TRBV5-1 with TRBJ2-7; the match to TRBD1 covers 8 bases. Germline values: CDR1 SGHRS, CDR2 YFSETQ. V lost 4 bases to trimming and J lost 1 base; unmatched junction nucleotides: 4. The CDR3 runs 14 residues. CDR3 in amino acids: CASSAWDRSYEQYF. In DNA form, the CDR3 reads TGCGCCAGCAGCGCTTGGGACAGGTCCTACGAGCAGTACTTC.

CDR3 nucleotides: TGTGCCAGCAGTGAAAAAGACAGGACCACTAATGAAAAACTGTTTTTT. Its translation: CASSEKDRTTNEKLFF. This chain connects TRBV2 to TRBJ1-4; perhaps TRBD1 as D (6 bases). With 2 bases removed from V and 2 bases from J, the gap between germline ends came to 12 bases. This CDR3 region has 16 residues. The germline CDR1 and CDR2 sequences are SNHLY and FYNNEI.

V is TRBV5-6 and J is TRBJ2-7; 7 nucleotides agree with TRBD1. The CDR3 consists of 13 residues. The trim removed 2 bases at V and 3 bases at J, leaving 2 bases unmatched. Per germline, CDR1 SGHDT and CDR2 YYEEEE. The CDR3 region is CASSFPGGYEQYF. The CDR3 DNA reads as TGTGCCAGCAGCTTTCCAGGGGGCTACGAGCAGTACTTC.

This sequence joins TRBV4-1 and TRBJ1-1, with a possible D match to TRBD1 (6 bases). Germline V gene data show CDR1 as MGHRA and CDR2 as YSYEKL. The V gene lost 3 bases and the J gene lost 5 bases, with 16 bases spanning the gap. The CDR3 sequence is 15 residues long. The chain's CDR3 is CASSQLQGGRTEAFF. CDR3 bases: TGCGCCAGCAGCCAGTTACAGGGCGGGAGGACTGAAGCTTTCTTT.

J is TRBJ1-2 and V is TRBV5-1, with 9 bases aligning to TRBD1. Per the germline V gene, CDR1 is SGHRS and CDR2 is YFSETQ. The V gene end was trimmed by 0 bases and the J gene end by 8 bases; junction bases not matched to a gene: 11. There are 16 residues in the CDR3. The CDR3, as DNA: TGCGCCAGCAGCTTGGAGGGGACAGGGACGGCAGAGGGCTACACCTTC. It is translated as CASSLEGTGTAEGYTF.

The chain links TRBV6-5 to TRBJ2-7; the D gene is possibly TRBD2 (6 bases). The CDR3 is made up of 12 amino acids. The germline V gene encodes CDR1 MNHEY and CDR2 SVGAGI. V was cut by 8 bases and J by 0 bases, with 8 bases left in between. The DNA for the CDR3 is TGTGCCAGCGACGGGAGCTCCTACGAGCAGTACTTC. Translated, it gives CASDGSSYEQYF.

This clone was seen only once. The rearrangement links TRBV7-9 to TRBJ2-4; 9 bases line up with TRBD2. V shed 4 bases and J 0 bases; nucleotides not matched to a gene: 4. Germline CDR1 and CDR2: SEHNR and FQNEAQ (reference sequence). This CDR3 has 16 amino acids. The DNA of the CDR3 is TGTGCCAGCAGCTCACTAGCGGGCCCAGCCAAAAACATTCAGTACTTC. Encoded protein: CASSSLAGPAKNIQYF.

This chain links TRBV29-1 with TRBJ1-1; D unresolved. The CDR3 totals 11 residues. Trimming took 5 bases from V and 0 from J, leaving 4 bases between them. Germline V gives CDR1 SQVTM, CDR2 ANQGSEA. The CDR3 nucleotides read TGCAGCGTTACGGTGAACACTGAAGCTTTCTTT. Its protein is CSVTVNTEAFF.